Below, 17 T cell receptor beta chains from the same sample are listed, as sequenced in a study of T cell responses to AZD1222 COVID-19 vaccine. Libraries were prepared by immunoSEQ multiplex PCR; TCRdb keeps only in-frame clonotypes and omits some of them. The profile shows tens of thousands of clones, 70% to 90% of them singletons. The material sequenced was peripheral blood, taken on day 0 of MenACWY control vaccination. Receptor source: an adult in good health.

The chain employs TRBV24-1 and TRBJ1-3, with 7 bases fitting TRBD1. The CDR3 consists of 15 residues. V shed 4 bases, J shed 2 bases, and the junction held 4 bases outside the gene matches. Germline-derived CDR1 and CDR2 are KGHDR and SFDVKD. CDR3 in DNA: TGTGCCACCAGTGAACCCGGGACAGCTGGAAACACCATATATTTT. Its protein product is CATSEPGTAGNTIYF.

The chain is built from TRBV5-1 and TRBJ1-6, with D unresolved. V lost 2 bases and J lost 5, with 8 bases in between. There are 14 residues in the CDR3. Germline V lookup: CDR1 SGHRS, CDR2 YFSETQ. The CDR3 is CASSLGGDNSPLHF. Here the CDR3 DNA reads TGCGCCAGCAGCTTAGGAGGTGATAATTCACCCCTCCACTTT.

The gene calls are TRBV27 and TRBJ1-2, with TRBD1 matching over 7 bases. The J segment lost 4 bases and the V segment lost 5 bases, leaving 13 bases of the junction unmatched. Per germline, CDR1 MNHEY and CDR2 SMNVEV (reference sequence). CDR3 length: 16 residues. As DNA, the CDR3 is TGTGCCAGCAGTCCATCCGTAAGGGGACAGTTCTATGGCTACACCTTC. It translates to CASSPSVRGQFYGYTF.

V usage is TRBV20-1 and J usage is TRBJ2-1; tentative D call: TRBD2 (6 bases). Trimming cost V 5 bases and J 13 bases, with 15 bases left between them. The CDR3 is 11 residues long. Germline-derived CDR1 and CDR2 are DFQATT and SNEGSKA (reference sequence). The CDR3 coding sequence is TGCAGTGCTGTGGGTGGGGACTCACAGTTCTTC. Protein product: CSAVGGDSQFF.

The V call is TRBV20-1, the J call TRBJ1-2, with D possibly TRBD1 on 6 matching bases. The CDR3 is 14 amino acids. V lost 3 bases and J 3 bases, leaving 14 bases between the germline ends. CDR1 is DFQATT and CDR2 is SNEGSKA in the germline V gene (reference sequence). The CDR3 is CSASQGTEYYGYTF. Written as DNA, the CDR3 is TGCAGTGCTAGTCAGGGGACGGAATACTATGGCTACACCTTC.

The V gene is TRBV28, the J gene TRBJ2-7, with D possibly matching TRBD2 (6 bases). V gave up 1 base and J gave up 0 bases, with 13 bases separating them. The CDR3 loop spans 16 amino acids. The germline V gene has CDR1 MDHEN and CDR2 SYDVKM. CDR3 sequence (DNA): TGTGCCAGCAGTTTATTGGGGGGAAGTAGCTCCTACGAGCAGTACTTC. As protein: CASSLLGGSSSYEQYF.

The J gene is TRBJ1-2, the V gene TRBV7-3; possibly TRBD1 for D (6 bases). The ends were cut back, 4 bases at V and 2 bases at J, with 8 bases in the middle. The V gene's germline CDR1 is SGHTA and CDR2 FQGTGA. CDR3 length: 13 amino acids. In DNA, the CDR3 is TGTGCCAGCAGCTCTCAGGGGAACTATGGCTACACCTTC. It encodes CASSSQGNYGYTF.

This clone has more than one count but fewer than ten. In nucleotides, the CDR3 is TGTGCCAGTAGTATACGGGGCTCAACCTACGAGCAGTACTTC. Translation: CASSIRGSTYEQYF. The genes are TRBV19 and TRBJ2-7; either TRBD1 or TRBD2 may supply D (5 bases each). The germline V gene has CDR1 LNHDA and CDR2 SQIVND (reference sequence). The V end lost 2 bases, the J end lost 2 bases, and 10 bases lay between the germline ends. This CDR3 has 14 amino acids.

The rearrangement uses TRBV3-1 (or the pseudogene TRBV3-2) and TRBJ2-1, with TRBD2 identical over 9 bases. The CDR3 has 18 amino acids. CDR1 is LGHDT and CDR2 is YNNKEL in the germline V gene (reference sequence). Trimming at V came to 3 bases and at J to 10 bases, leaving 19 bases not matched to a gene. In nucleotides, the CDR3 is TGTGCCAGCAGCCATCAGACTAGCGGATCCTTATACAATGTCGAGCAGTTCTTC. Translation gives CASSHQTSGSLYNVEQFF.

This clone was recorded a few times. The J gene is TRBJ1-5, the V gene TRBV28, with 10 bases aligning to TRBD1. Trimming cost V 7 bases and J 7 bases; bases outside gene matches: 13. The CDR3 consists of 16 residues. Germline-derived CDR1 and CDR2 are MDHEN and SYDVKM. The CDR3 nucleotides read TGTGCCAGCAACAGGGGGGGACAGGGGTCGGGCCAGCCCCAGCATTTT. This encodes CASNRGGQGSGQPQHF.

This sequence joins TRBV3-1 (or the pseudogene TRBV3-2) and TRBJ1-6; D remains ambiguous. This CDR3 has 13 residues. V lost 0 bases to trimming and J lost 7 bases, with 4 bases between them. Germline V CDR1 and CDR2: LGHDT, YNNKEL (reference sequence). Written as DNA, the CDR3 is TGTGCCAGCAGCCAAGATCTGAATTCACCCCTCCACTTT. This gives the protein CASSQDLNSPLHF.

The genes are TRBV11-2 and TRBJ1-5; 9 bases match TRBD1. The V gene end was trimmed by 5 bases and the J gene end by 5 bases; junction bases not matched to a gene: 4. The CDR3 contains 14 residues. The germline V gene encodes CDR1 SGHAT and CDR2 FQNNGV. The CDR3 DNA reads TGTGCCAGCAGCGTCCGGGACAGGGATCAGCCCCAGCATTTT. It specifies CASSVRDRDQPQHF.

The chain has TRBV15 and TRBJ1-1; possibly TRBD1 for D (6 bases). This CDR3 is built from 16 residues. Looked up from germline, CDR1 is LNHNV and CDR2 is YYDKDF (reference sequence). Between the trimmed V and J ends, which lost 6 bases and 3 bases, there was a span of 20 bases. CDR3 coding DNA: TGTGCCACCAGAGCCGGTTTGGGGACACAGTACACTGAAGCTTTCTTT. Encoded protein: CATRAGLGTQYTEAFF.

The chain recombines TRBV6-5 with TRBJ1-6; 7 bases are shared with TRBD1. The CDR3 consists of 16 residues. CDR1 is MNHEY, CDR2 SVGAGI, per germline. The J segment lost 4 bases and the V segment lost 4 bases, leaving 7 bases of the junction unmatched. Here the CDR3 DNA reads TGTGCCAGCAGTTTCACAGGGGCGGGATATAATTCACCCCTCCACTTT. Translated, it gives CASSFTGAGYNSPLHF.

V usage is TRBV3-1 (or the pseudogene TRBV3-2) and J usage is TRBJ1-1; D perhaps matches TRBD1 (6 bases). CDR1 and CDR2 (germline): LGHDT, YNNKEL (reference sequence). The V gene lost 0 bases and the J gene lost 13 bases, with 12 bases spanning the gap. The CDR3 consists of 12 residues. This CDR3 reads CASSQDNRGDFF. As DNA, the CDR3 is TGTGCCAGCAGCCAAGATAATAGGGGGGATTTCTTT.

The chain recombines TRBV19 with TRBJ1-1; D ambiguous. In germline, CDR1 is LNHDA, CDR2 SQIVND (reference sequence). The length of the CDR3 is 13 residues. The V end was cut by 6 bases, the J end by 1 base, with 9 bases between. CDR3 sequence: CASRAGRNTEAFF. CDR3 sequence (DNA): TGTGCCAGTAGGGCGGGGAGGAACACTGAAGCTTTCTTT.

The chain recombines TRBV11-2 with TRBJ1-5; D perhaps matches TRBD1 (6 bases). The germline CDR1 and CDR2 sequences are SGHAT and FQNNGV. The CDR3 runs to 15 residues. Trimming took off 5 bases at V and 2 bases at J, with 13 bases between the two ends. DNA of the CDR3: TGTGCCAGCAGCCCCCGGGGGGCAGGCAATCAGCCCCAGCATTTT. Amino acids: CASSPRGAGNQPQHF. Full variable domain (remainder filled in from reference TRBV11-2 and TRBJ1-5): EAGVAQSPRYKIIEKRQSVAFWCNPISGHATLYWYQQILGQGPKLLIQFQNNGVVDDSQLPKDRFSAERLKGVDSTLKIQPAKLEDSAVYLCASSPRGAGNQPQHFGDGTRLSIL.